The clone carrying this T cell receptor beta chain was recorded a few times. A single record per CDR3 protein comes from TCRdb applying MiXCR to the 5' RACE reads. The sample has fewer than 650,000 distinct CDR3 sequences, around 16% seen once. The CDR3 sequence is 13 residues long. Trimming left V 1 base short and J 7 bases short, with 11 bases between. Germline lookup yields CDR1 DFQATT and CDR2 SNEGSKA (reference sequence). These data belong to a study of T-cell memory formation after mild COVID-19. This receptor was taken from an adult woman who had mild COVID-19 (a few samples of this study predate the infection). Cell type and time point are not known. Material: PBMCs or a T cell subset sorted from them (not recorded which). The J gene is TRBJ2-1, the V gene TRBV20-1; D may be TRBD1 (5 bases). The CDR3 region is CSARVSKGNEQFF. In DNA form, the CDR3 reads TGCAGTGCTAGAGTGTCGAAGGGGAATGAGCAGTTCTTC.